The 14 T cell receptor beta chains presented below share a single source sample, sequenced in a study of T cell responses to AZD1222 COVID-19 vaccine. The assay was immunoSEQ multiplex PCR, and TCRdb's table has in-frame clones only and misses some. The sample carries about 120,000 clones, 80% to 90% recorded once. This specimen was peripheral blood, taken 28 days after the second AZD1222 dose. These receptors were taken from an adult who received the AZD1222 COVID-19 vaccine.

The chain joins TRBV16 to TRBJ1-5, with D possibly being TRBD1 (6 bases). V lost 6 bases and J 5 bases, leaving 20 bases between the germline ends. CDR3 length: 16 amino acids. Germline V gene sequence: CDR1 KGHSY, CDR2 FQNENV. CDR3 DNA sequence: TGTGCCAGCAGACTCCCTCTGGGCGGGGGCTATCAGCCCCAGCATTTT. It specifies CASRLPLGGGYQPQHF.

The CDR3 bases are TGTGCCACCAGCAGAGCTGGACAGAGGGAGCAGTACTTC. Its protein product is CATSRAGQREQYF. This chain links TRBV15 with TRBJ2-7, with D possibly TRBD1 on 6 matching bases. Germline CDR1 is LNHNV and CDR2 is YYDKDF (reference sequence). V shed 1 base and J shed 7 bases, with 11 bases lying between them. The CDR3 length is 13 residues.

This chain uses TRBV13 with TRBJ2-6; D not certain. V was cut by 8 bases and J by 0 bases, with 5 bases left in between. The CDR3 is 13 amino acids. Germline V gives CDR1 PRHDT, CDR2 FYEKMQ (reference sequence). CDR3 bases: TGTGCCAGCGAGAGCTCTGGGGCCAACGTCCTGACTTTC. Amino acid sequence: CASESSGANVLTF.

The rearrangement uses TRBV18 and TRBJ1-5; 10 nucleotides agree with TRBD1. With 2 bases clipped from V and 5 bases from J, the junction kept 6 bases outside the gene matches. Germline lookup yields CDR1 KGHSH and CDR2 LQKENI. There are 16 residues in the CDR3. The CDR3 reads CASSPATGGDHQPQHF. The CDR3 DNA reads TGTGCCAGCTCACCAGCGACAGGGGGCGATCATCAGCCCCAGCATTTT.

This rearrangement joins TRBV11-2 to TRBJ1-1; no definite D call. V was clipped by 2 bases and J by 1 base, with 8 bases between them. The length of the CDR3 is 14 residues. CDR1 is SGHAT and CDR2 is FQNNGV in the germline V gene. The DNA for the CDR3 is TGTGCCAGCAGCTTACGGTCACAGAACACTGAAGCTTTCTTT. It codes for CASSLRSQNTEAFF.

This chain links TRBV4-2 with TRBJ1-5; D is ambiguous. Looked up from germline, CDR1 is LGHNA and CDR2 is YNFKEQ. The V end was cut by 1 base, the J end by 0 bases, with 10 bases between. This CDR3 is built from 16 residues. The CDR3 bases are TGTGCCAGCAGCCAAGCAGCGCGATATAGCAATCAGCCCCAGCATTTT. It encodes CASSQAARYSNQPQHF.

The rearrangement uses TRBV4-1 and TRBJ1-1; D is undetermined. V was shortened by 1 base and J by 3 bases, with 9 bases between the two germline ends. Germline CDR1 is MGHRA and CDR2 is YSYEKL. The CDR3 totals 14 residues. In nucleotides, the CDR3 is TGCGCCAGCAGCCAAGCGAGTGGGTACACTGAAGCTTTCTTT. This sequence encodes CASSQASGYTEAFF.

The CDR3 region is CASKRGVANTGELFF. The CDR3 bases are TGCGCCAGCAAACGGGGTGTAGCGAACACCGGGGAGCTGTTTTTT. The rearrangement links TRBV4-1 to TRBJ2-2; possibly TRBD2 for D (5 bases). In germline, CDR1 is MGHRA, CDR2 YSYEKL. V was pared by 7 bases and J by 0 bases, with 12 bases between. The CDR3 contains 15 residues.

The J gene is TRBJ1-1, the V gene TRBV5-1; D perhaps matches TRBD1 (6 bases). Germline lookup yields CDR1 SGHRS and CDR2 YFSETQ. The CDR3 has 15 residues. V was clipped by 0 bases and J by 3 bases, with 12 bases between them. The CDR3 is CASSLATGRDTEAFF. Here the CDR3 DNA reads TGCGCCAGCAGCTTGGCCACAGGGCGAGACACTGAAGCTTTCTTT. The full variable domain, with the rest looked up from reference TRBV5-1 and TRBJ1-1, is KAGVTQTPRYLIKTRGQQVTLSCSPISGHRSVSWYQQTPGQGLQFLFEYFSETQRNKGNFPGRFSGRQFSNSRSEMNVSTLELGDSALYLCASSLATGRDTEAFFGQGTRLTVV.

This chain links TRBV6-5 with TRBJ1-5, with 9 bases lining up with TRBD1. V shed 7 bases and J 9 bases; nucleotides not matched to a gene: 7. This CDR3 is 13 amino acids long. Germline CDR1 is MNHEY and CDR2 is SVGAGI. DNA of the CDR3: TGTGCCAGCATCAACAGGGGGCCGGGGCCCCAGCATTTT. This codes for CASINRGPGPQHF.

This clone was counted between two and nine times. The genes are TRBV7-9 and TRBJ2-7; 11 bases line up with TRBD1. The ends lost 4 bases at V and 7 bases at J; junction bases unmatched: 9. There are 15 residues in the CDR3. Germline assignment: CDR1 SEHNR and CDR2 FQNEAQ (reference sequence). The CDR3 loop is CASSSSGTGGYEQYF. The CDR3 region has the DNA TGTGCCAGCAGCTCATCCGGGACAGGGGGGTATGAGCAGTACTTC.

The chain joins TRBV11-3 to TRBJ1-2; no clear D. The V end was cut by 6 bases, the J end by 4 bases, with 15 bases between. The CDR3 totals 14 residues. Germline V gives CDR1 SGHNT, CDR2 YENEEA. CDR3 loop: CASSSQQSSYGYTF. CDR3 DNA sequence: TGTGCCAGCAGTTCCCAACAGAGCTCCTATGGCTACACCTTC.

The CDR3 loop is CASSYRFDSWSYGYTF. The CDR3 region has the DNA TGTGCCAGCAGTTACAGATTCGACAGTTGGAGCTATGGCTACACCTTC. The chain carries TRBV6-5 and TRBJ1-2, with D perhaps TRBD1 (5 bases). Germline CDR1 is MNHEY and CDR2 is SVGAGI. V lost 2 bases and J 4 bases, leaving 17 bases between the germline ends. The CDR3 consists of 16 residues.

The chain joins TRBV19 to TRBJ1-2; 8 nucleotides align to TRBD1. Trimming took 8 bases from V and 2 from J; bases not matched to a gene: 7. Germline lookup yields CDR1 LNHDA and CDR2 SQIVND (reference sequence). The CDR3 runs to 14 residues. The chain's CDR3 is CASGSGQVNYGYTF. The CDR3 DNA follows: TGTGCCAGTGGTTCGGGACAGGTAAACTATGGCTACACCTTC.